The 5 T cell receptor beta chains in this list originate from one sample, sequenced in a study of T cells in Graves' hyperthyroidism and ophthalmopathy. The CDR3 regions of TCR beta were amplified from RNA transcripts. Initially, a first-round RT-PCR of the TCR CDR3 employed the HTBI primer set. TCRdb passed the multiplex PCR reads through MiXCR, listing each CDR3 protein once. The sample holds some 500,000 distinct CDR3 sequences, under 15% seen once. The sequenced material came from blood. The receptors shown here come from a young woman with Graves' hyperthyroidism.

The sample holds many counts of this clonotype. This chain joins TRBV5-1 and TRBJ2-2; D call uncertain. Germline assignment: CDR1 SGHRS and CDR2 YFSETQ. The V and J ends lost 1 base and 6 bases respectively, with 7 bases between them. The CDR3 is 13 amino acids. The CDR3 bases are TGCGCCAGCAGCTTGTCGGGCCCCGGGGAGCTGTTTTTT. Protein product: CASSLSGPGELFF.

This rearrangement joins TRBV20-1 to TRBJ1-6, with a possible D match to TRBD1 (5 bases). Per germline, CDR1 DFQATT and CDR2 SNEGSKA (reference sequence). V shed 1 base and J shed 5 bases, with 9 bases lying between them. The CDR3 has 14 amino acids. The CDR3 reads CSARVGQDNSPLHF. The CDR3 DNA is TGCAGTGCTAGAGTGGGGCAGGATAATTCACCCCTCCACTTT.

This clonotype was recorded once. The chain has TRBV30 and TRBJ1-1; the D gene is possibly TRBD1 (5 bases). The CDR3 contains 13 residues. Germline lookup yields CDR1 GTSNPN and CDR2 SVGIG (reference sequence). The V end was cut by 3 bases, the J end by 5 bases, with 13 bases between. CDR3 residues: CAWRRGVRTEAFF. CDR3 coding DNA: TGTGCCTGGAGGCGGGGGGTCCGGACTGAAGCTTTCTTT.

This clonotype was seen more than once but under ten times. The genes are TRBV12-3 or TRBV12-4 and TRBJ1-2; 9 bases align to TRBD1. V gave up 7 bases and J gave up 8 bases; unmatched junction bases: 8. The CDR3 is made up of 13 amino acids. In nucleotides, the CDR3 is TGTGCCAGCACTCGGGACAGGGTGAGCGGCTACACCTTC. Protein product: CASTRDRVSGYTF.

This clonotype was detected only a few times. The rearrangement links TRBV20-1 to TRBJ1-4; 11 bases are shared with TRBD1. V was clipped by 5 bases and J by 4 bases; unmatched bases: 6. Per the germline V gene, CDR1 is DFQATT and CDR2 is SNEGSKA (reference sequence). The length of the CDR3 is 15 residues. CDR3 sequence: CSAVPGTGGNEKLFF. Written as DNA, the CDR3 is TGCAGTGCTGTCCCCGGGACAGGGGGTAATGAAAAACTGTTTTTT.